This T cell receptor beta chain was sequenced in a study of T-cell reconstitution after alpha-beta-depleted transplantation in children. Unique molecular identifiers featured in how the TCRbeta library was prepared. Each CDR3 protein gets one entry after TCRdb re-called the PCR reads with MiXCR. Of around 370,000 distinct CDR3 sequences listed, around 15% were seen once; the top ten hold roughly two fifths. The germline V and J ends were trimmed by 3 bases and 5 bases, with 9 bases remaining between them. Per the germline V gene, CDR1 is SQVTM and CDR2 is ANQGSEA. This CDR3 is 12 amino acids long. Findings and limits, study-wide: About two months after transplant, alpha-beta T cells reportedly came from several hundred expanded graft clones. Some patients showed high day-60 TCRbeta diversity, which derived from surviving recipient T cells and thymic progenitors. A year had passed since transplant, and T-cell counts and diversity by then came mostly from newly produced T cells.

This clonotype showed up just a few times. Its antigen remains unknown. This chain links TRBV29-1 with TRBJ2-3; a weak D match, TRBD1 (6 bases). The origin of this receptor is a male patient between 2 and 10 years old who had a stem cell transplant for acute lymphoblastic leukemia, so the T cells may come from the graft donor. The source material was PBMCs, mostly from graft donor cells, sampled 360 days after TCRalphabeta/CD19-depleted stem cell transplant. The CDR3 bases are TGCAGCGTTGAGGGGGCGAGAGATACGCAGTATTTT. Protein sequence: CSVEGARDTQYF.